This TCR beta chain originates from a study of shared clonotypes between healthy human individuals. Assay execution took place at the deep level. Some clones are missing from TCRdb's copy, which holds only in-frame ones; the method was immunoSEQ multiplex PCR. The sample records around 1.5 million clones, about 98% being singletons. General study findings and limits: Rarefaction indicated that sorted-subset sequencing remained incomplete although depth was large.

On this clone: Its antigen remains unidentified. The sample has other DNA sequences that encode this CDR3 too.

Trimming removed 3 bases from V and 4 bases from J; junction bases left unmatched: 3. Germline assignment: CDR1 SGDLS and CDR2 YYNGEE. CDR3 size: 13 residues. The sequenced sample was naive CD4+ T cells sorted from blood. Subset reported: CD45RA+ positively selected. This chain uses TRBV9 with TRBJ1-1; 7 bases are a match to TRBD1. The receptor's source is a man aged 25 to 45 in good health. CDR3: CASSADRVTEAFF. DNA of the CDR3: TGTGCCAGCAGCGCCGACAGGGTCACTGAAGCTTTCTTT.